The source of this T cell receptor (beta chain) is a study of PD-L1 blockade in urothelial cancer. Overall study context: Specimens of blood held a median count of approximately 150,000 T cells.

Details on this clone: Its target is unknown.

Documented time point: peripheral blood 6 weeks after treatment start. V was clipped by 0 bases and J by 2 bases; unmatched bases: 4. CDR1 is SGHRS and CDR2 is YFSETQ in the germline V gene. The CDR3 has 15 residues. The assay was immunoSEQ multiplex PCR, and TCRdb's table has in-frame clones only and misses some. The repertoire consists of 35,000 to 55,000 clones, with around 80% occurring once and the leading ten covering about 13%. Regarding the study as a whole: TCR clonality was measured in pretreatment peripheral blood. Clonality below the median predicted better survival.

The material sequenced was PBMCs, taken around atezolizumab (anti-PD-L1) treatment. The receptor was derived from a man between 60 and 75 years old with urothelial cancer. The chain recombines TRBV5-1 with TRBJ2-5; 7 bases match TRBD2. The CDR3 region is CASSLGGAGQETQYF. CDR3 nucleotide sequence: TGCGCCAGCAGCTTGGGGGGAGCGGGGCAAGAGACCCAGTACTTC.